This T cell receptor (beta chain) was recorded in a study of identical twins. General study points: Potential partial confounding of zero-insertion analyses by invariant MAIT and iNKT cells was noted.

The donor group consisted entirely of healthy Caucasians. This clonotype turned up a few times. Its antigen is undetermined. Germline V lookup: CDR1 SQVTM, CDR2 ANQGSEA. The CDR3 spans 14 residues. The V segment lost 5 bases and the J segment 3 bases; nucleotides outside the gene matches: 9. With template switching, a universal primer site was added, and the cDNA carried unique molecular identifiers. Each CDR3 protein is one row after TCRdb ran MiXCR on the 5' RACE reads. The sample has a few hundred thousand distinct CDR3 sequences; approximately 14% are singletons. These data also featured in a second study, about yellow fever vaccine responses in identical twins.

The sequence was collected from a woman younger than 35 in good health. The sequencing sample was made of CD4+ T cells sorted from blood. The genes are TRBV29-1 and TRBJ2-7, with TRBD2 matching over 8 bases. The CDR3 nucleotides are TGCAGCGTTCGGCGGGGGGTAGAGGGCTACGAGCAGTACTTC. Its protein is CSVRRGVEGYEQYF.